This TCR beta chain was obtained from a study of shared clonotypes between healthy human individuals. Study results and limitations: Rarefaction revealed incomplete sorted-subset sequencing despite large depth.

Libraries were prepared by immunoSEQ multiplex PCR; TCRdb keeps only in-frame clonotypes and omits some of them. The sample shows about 980,000 clones, 70% to 85% of them seen only once. V trimming: 5 bases; J trimming: 2 bases; junction bases outside the gene matches: 8. This CDR3 has 15 amino acids. CDR1 ENHRY and CDR2 SYGVKD come from the germline V gene. With regard to this clone: The antigen is undetermined.

The sequenced sample consisted of memory CD4+ T cells sorted from blood. Subset indicated: CD45RA-negative fraction. The source of this sequence is a man aged 18 to 29 in good health. The V call is TRBV10-3, the J call TRBJ1-1, with 7 bases lining up with TRBD1. DNA of the CDR3: TGTGCCATCAGTCCCTTGACAGGGCGTAACACTGAAGCTTTCTTT. Protein product: CAISPLTGRNTEAFF.